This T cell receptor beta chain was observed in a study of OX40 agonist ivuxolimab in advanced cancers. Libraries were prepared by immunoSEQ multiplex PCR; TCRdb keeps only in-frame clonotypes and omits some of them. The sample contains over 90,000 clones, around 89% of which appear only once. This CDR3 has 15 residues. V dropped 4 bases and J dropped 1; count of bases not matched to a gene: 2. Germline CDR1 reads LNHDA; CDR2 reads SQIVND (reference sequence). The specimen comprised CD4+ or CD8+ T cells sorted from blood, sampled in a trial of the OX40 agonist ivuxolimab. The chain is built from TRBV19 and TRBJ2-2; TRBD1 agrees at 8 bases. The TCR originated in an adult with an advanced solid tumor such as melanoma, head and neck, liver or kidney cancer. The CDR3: CASSRTGWNTGELFF. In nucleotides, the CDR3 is TGTGCCAGTAGTAGGACAGGGTGGAACACCGGGGAGCTGTTTTTT.